Listed below are T cell receptor beta chains from one sample, sequenced in a study of regulatory T cells in long-lasting Graves disease. TCRdb re-derived calls from the multiplex PCR reads in MiXCR, one entry per CDR3 protein. In the table there are about 400,000 distinct CDR3 sequences, around 21% of which are singletons. The sample consisted of peripheral blood mononuclear cells (PBMCs), taken when the disease was refractory, from a patient treated with antithyroid drugs. These receptors all come from a female donor with Graves disease. Both conserved end residues are part of each CDR3. D genes are given only for firm matches. Rows may omit the clone size; those that give it use once, few, many or a size class.

cdr3_aa: CASSHYRTSGPYEQYF; cdr3_nt: TGTGCCAGCAGCCACTATAGGACTAGCGGGCCCTACGAGCAGTACTTC; j_call: TRBJ2-7; clone_size: few; v_call: TRBV3-1; cdr3_length: 16; d_call: TRBD2
cdr3_aa: CASGLAGGAATNEKLFF; cdr3_nt: TGTGCTAGTGGTTTGGCGGGGGGGGCTGCAACTAATGAAAAACTGTTTTTT; j_call: TRBJ1-4; clone_size: many; v_call: TRBV12-5; cdr3_length: 17; d_call: -
cdr3_aa: CASSFSGTPDTQYF; cdr3_nt: TGTGCCAGCAGCTTTAGCGGGACCCCAGATACGCAGTATTTT; j_call: TRBJ2-3; clone_size: few; v_call: TRBV11-2; cdr3_length: 14; d_call: TRBD2
cdr3_aa: CASGLASYEQYF; cdr3_nt: TGTGCCAGCGGGCTAGCGAGTTACGAGCAGTACTTC; j_call: TRBJ2-7; clone_size: many; v_call: TRBV6-1; cdr3_length: 12; d_call: -
cdr3_aa: CASRGPGEKLFF; cdr3_nt: TGTGCCAGCCGAGGACCAGGGGAAAAACTGTTTTTT; j_call: TRBJ1-4; clone_size: -; v_call: TRBV19; cdr3_length: 12; d_call: -
cdr3_aa: CASSLSGGLTGELFF; cdr3_nt: TGTGCCAGCAGCTTAAGTGGGGGCCTTACCGGGGAGCTGTTTTTT; j_call: TRBJ2-2; clone_size: many; v_call: TRBV13; cdr3_length: 15; d_call: -
cdr3_aa: CASLGQVAKNIQYF; cdr3_nt: TGTGCCAGCCTGGGACAGGTCGCCAAAAACATTCAGTACTTC; j_call: TRBJ2-4; clone_size: many; v_call: TRBV2; cdr3_length: 14; d_call: TRBD1
cdr3_aa: CASSFGDSHYEQYF; cdr3_nt: TGTGCCAGCAGCTTTGGGGACAGCCATTACGAGCAGTACTTC; j_call: TRBJ2-7; clone_size: many; v_call: TRBV7-9; cdr3_length: 14; d_call: TRBD1
cdr3_aa: CASRAGGGNEQYF; cdr3_nt: TGTGCCAGCAGAGCCGGGGGGGGGAACGAGCAGTACTTC; j_call: TRBJ2-7; clone_size: -; v_call: TRBV25-1; cdr3_length: 13; d_call: TRBD2
cdr3_aa: CASSANEKLFF; cdr3_nt: TGTGCCAGCAGCGCGAATGAAAAACTGTTTTTT; j_call: TRBJ1-4; clone_size: many; v_call: TRBV7-9; cdr3_length: 11; d_call: -
cdr3_aa: CSTTGDGYTF; cdr3_nt: TGCAGCACGACAGGGGATGGCTACACCTTC; j_call: TRBJ1-2; clone_size: -; v_call: TRBV29-1; cdr3_length: 10; d_call: TRBD1
cdr3_aa: CASSQATGTAYYEQYF; cdr3_nt: TGCGCCAGCAGCCAAGCCACAGGTACAGCCTACTACGAGCAGTACTTC; j_call: TRBJ2-7; clone_size: -; v_call: TRBV4-3; cdr3_length: 16; d_call: -
cdr3_aa: CASSLAVGQGTYEQYF; cdr3_nt: TGTGCCAGCAGCTTAGCGGTTGGACAGGGGACCTACGAGCAGTACTTC; j_call: TRBJ2-7; clone_size: many; v_call: TRBV7-6; cdr3_length: 16; d_call: TRBD1
cdr3_aa: CASSEGGGTEAFF; cdr3_nt: TGTGCCAGCAGTGAAGGGGGCGGTACTGAAGCTTTCTTT; j_call: TRBJ1-1; clone_size: many; v_call: TRBV6-1; cdr3_length: 13; d_call: -
cdr3_aa: CASSPTGVGNEKLFF; cdr3_nt: TGTGCCAGCAGTCCCACAGGGGTGGGTAATGAAAAACTGTTTTTT; j_call: TRBJ1-4; clone_size: many; v_call: TRBV6-1; cdr3_length: 15; d_call: TRBD1
cdr3_aa: CASSVRITYEQYF; cdr3_nt: TGTGCCAGCAGCGTCAGGATCACCTACGAGCAGTACTTC; j_call: TRBJ2-7; clone_size: many; v_call: TRBV9; cdr3_length: 13; d_call: -
cdr3_aa: CAWSDREKIFF; cdr3_nt: TGTGCCTGGAGCGACAGAGAGAAGATTTTCTTT; j_call: TRBJ1-1; clone_size: -; v_call: TRBV30; cdr3_length: 11; d_call: -
cdr3_aa: CASSQGDYTEAFF; cdr3_nt: TGTGCCAGCAGCCAGGGAGATTACACTGAAGCTTTCTTT; j_call: TRBJ1-1; clone_size: -; v_call: TRBV7-6; cdr3_length: 13; d_call: -
cdr3_aa: CASSLGVFNREHLHF; cdr3_nt: TGTGCCAGCAGCTTAGGGGTTTTCAATAGGGAACACCTCCACTTT; j_call: TRBJ1-6; clone_size: -; v_call: TRBV7-2; cdr3_length: 15; d_call: -
cdr3_aa: CASSLAWGDAEQYF; cdr3_nt: TGTGCCAGCAGCTTAGCGTGGGGCGACGCCGAGCAGTACTTC; j_call: TRBJ2-7; clone_size: few; v_call: TRBV11-2; cdr3_length: 14; d_call: -